A selection of T cell receptor beta chains follows, all from one sample in a study of blood T cell repertoires in COVID-19. Measured with immunoSEQ multiplex PCR; TCRdb has only the in-frame clones, and not every one. The data show 200,000 to 300,000 clones, around 88% seen once. Sequencing was done on a sample of PBMCs or T cells enriched from blood (not recorded which). The receptors here all came from a woman in her thirties or forties with acute COVID-19. CDR3s include the opening cysteine and the closing phenylalanine or tryptophan. D genes are given only for firm matches.

v_call	d_call	j_call	cdr3_aa
TRBV10-2	TRBD2	TRBJ2-1	CASTLAGEGYNEQFF
TRBV9	.	TRBJ2-2	CASSVGSDINTGELFF
TRBV18	TRBD1	TRBJ1-4	CASSPGQRNEKLFF
TRBV6-5	.	TRBJ1-6	CASRTGSSPLHF
TRBV30	.	TRBJ1-2	CARTEGYGYTF
TRBV2	.	TRBJ2-7	CASSEYRQAHEQYF
TRBV30	TRBD1	TRBJ2-3	CAWSTGQGSTDTQYF
TRBV5-8	TRBD2	TRBJ2-5	CASSSTGLVGETQYF
TRBV7-8	.	TRBJ1-5	CASSLARGSLQPQHF
TRBV9	.	TRBJ1-1	CASSVAVNTEAFF
TRBV6-5	TRBD1	TRBJ2-7	CASRQRTGVSYEQYF
TRBV2	TRBD1	TRBJ1-5	CASSDTGVQPQHF
TRBV11-3	.	TRBJ1-1	CASSFNGQGTTEAFF
TRBV27	.	TRBJ1-5	CASSLYAGGPNSNQPQHF
TRBV7-2	.	TRBJ2-5	CASSQGGGDQETQYF
TRBV30	.	TRBJ1-1	CAWSAVNRGNTEAFF
TRBV6-2/TRBV6-3	.	TRBJ2-2	CASSYSGGLANTGELFF
TRBV7-8	.	TRBJ1-1	CASSLERVVTEAFF
TRBV10-3	.	TRBJ2-7	CAIRTGAYEQYF